This TCR beta chain was identified in a study of cytomegalovirus exposure and HLA in healthy donors. The CDR3 runs 13 residues. The V and J ends lost 4 bases and 4 bases respectively, with 10 bases between them. The germline V gene encodes CDR1 SGHTA and CDR2 FQGTGA. Concerning this clone itself: What it recognizes is unknown.

Study-level findings and limits: The study recorded 150 to 200 TCR beta chains that were cytomegalovirus-associated.

This PCR relied on a set of 60 Vbeta primers and 13 Jbeta primers. Sequencing used immunoSEQ multiplex PCR; TCRdb keeps in-frame clones, though not all of them. Here the sample spans some 130,000 clones, around 79% being singletons. This receptor was obtained from a male donor in good health and CMV-seronegative. The sample taken for sequencing was PBMCs. The chain has TRBV7-3 and TRBJ1-1; perhaps TRBD1 as D (5 bases). This CDR3 is CASSSSGGTEAFF. The DNA for the CDR3 is TGTGCCAGCAGCTCCTCGGGGGGCACTGAAGCTTTCTTT.